A single sample is the source of the 17 T cell receptor beta chains below, sequenced in a study of blood T cells in healthy people across ages (dated by TCRdb to between 2014 and 2016). The method behind the library was 5' RACE. These reads were obtained on an Illumina HiSeq 2500. The second PCR ran for about 7 to 11 cycles and used a J-beta primer mix along with a sample-barcoded 5' primer. Starting from the raw public reads, TCRdb applied fastp trimming at Q25, assembled clones with MiXCR and retained in-frame beta chains. When rows share a CDR3 protein, they turn into one entry using the most common DNA and genes. The sample table shows 1.4 million or so distinct CDR3 sequences, and approximately 43% are seen once. The biggest ten clones account for about 4% of the sample. Material: blood. The receptors shown here come from a woman between 18 and 29 years old in good health.

V and J are TRBV20-1 and TRBJ2-1; TRBD2 agrees at 8 bases. Germline V CDR1 and CDR2: DFQATT, SNEGSKA (reference sequence). This CDR3 has 15 residues. With V trimmed by 2 bases and J by 9 bases, 12 bases remained unmatched. The CDR3 sequence is CSARPGTRDGGEQFF. The CDR3 coding sequence is TGCAGTGCTAGACCTGGGACTAGGGATGGTGGTGAGCAGTTCTTC.

The V and J genes are TRBV24-1 and TRBJ1-5; 7 nucleotides match TRBD1. Germline assignment: CDR1 KGHDR and CDR2 SFDVKD. The V gene end was trimmed by 3 bases and the J gene end by 2 bases; junction bases not matched to a gene: 6. There are 16 residues in the CDR3. CDR3 region: CATSDPATGGNQPQHF. DNA for the CDR3: TGTGCCACCAGTGATCCGGCCACAGGGGGCAATCAGCCCCAGCATTTT.

This clonotype appeared a few times. V usage is TRBV12-5 and J usage is TRBJ2-1; the match to TRBD1 covers 7 bases. The CDR3 runs 18 residues. Germline trimming cut 0 bases from V and 0 bases from J; bases unmatched to any gene: 8. In germline, CDR1 is LGHNT, CDR2 FRNRAP. The CDR3 bases are TGTGCTAGTGGTTTGGTAATAAGTAGACAGGGCTCCTACAATGAGCAGTTCTTC. It codes for CASGLVISRQGSYNEQFF.

The chain employs TRBV6-5 and TRBJ2-3; 10 nucleotides match TRBD1. The V gene end was trimmed by 0 bases and the J gene end by 0 bases; junction bases not matched to a gene: 12. The CDR3 has 20 amino acids. Germline loops: CDR1 MNHEY, CDR2 SVGAGI. In nucleotides, the CDR3 is TGTGCCAGCAGTTACTCCAACGGACAGGGGGGCGGGTCTAGCACAGATACGCAGTATTTT. Its protein product is CASSYSNGQGGGSSTDTQYF.

The J gene is TRBJ2-3, the V gene TRBV6-2 or TRBV6-3; 13 nucleotides match TRBD2. Unmatched junction bases numbered 9, after V lost 6 bases and J lost 0 bases. Germline assignment: CDR1 MNHEY and CDR2 SVGEGT. The CDR3 consists of 18 residues. DNA for the CDR3: TGTGCCAGCAGCTCGGGACTAGCGGGGCGATCTAGCACAGATACGCAGTATTTT. It yields the protein CASSSGLAGRSSTDTQYF.

This rearrangement joins TRBV3-1 to TRBJ1-4, with D hard to call. Germline CDR1 LGHDT, CDR2 YNNKEL (reference sequence). Trimming left V 2 bases short and J 4 bases short, with 8 bases between. CDR3 length: 14 residues. CDR3 loop: CASSQPRLNEKLFF. CDR3 DNA sequence: TGTGCCAGCAGCCAACCACGGCTTAATGAAAAACTGTTTTTT. The full variable domain, completed using reference TRBV3-1 and TRBJ1-4, is DTAVSQTPKYLVTQMGNDKSIKCEQNLGHDTMYWYKQDSKKFLKIMFSYNNKELIINETVPNRFSPKSPDKAHLNLHINSLELGDSAVYFCASSQPRLNEKLFFGSGTQLSVL.

The CDR3 DNA reads TGCAGCGTTCATAGGGACTCGGTTAGGTCTTTCTTT. Protein: CSVHRDSVRSFF. The V call is TRBV29-1, the J call TRBJ1-1; TRBD1 might be the D (5 bases). V gave up 5 bases and J gave up 12 bases, with 19 bases separating them. Germline V gene data show CDR1 as SQVTM and CDR2 as ANQGSEA. The length of the CDR3 is 12 residues.

The chain employs TRBV9 and TRBJ2-1; D not certain. From germline, CDR1 is SGDLS and CDR2 YYNGEE. V was cut by 5 bases and J by 8 bases, with 14 bases left in between. CDR3 length: 13 residues. The CDR3 loop reads CASRSIGGYEQFF. The CDR3 region has the DNA TGTGCCAGCAGAAGTATCGGCGGTTATGAGCAGTTCTTC.

The sample holds a few counts of this clonotype. The V call is TRBV27, the J call TRBJ2-5; D call uncertain. The CDR3 loop spans 13 amino acids. Germline CDR1 MNHEY, CDR2 SMNVEV (reference sequence). V was shortened by 0 bases and J by 4 bases, with 6 bases between the two germline ends. The CDR3 is CASSLSLTETQYF. The CDR3 region has the DNA TGTGCCAGCAGTTTATCCCTTACAGAGACCCAGTACTTC.

There are a few counts of this clonotype. The rearrangement joins TRBV28 to TRBJ1-2; no clear D gene. V shed 5 bases and J shed 4 bases, with 17 bases lying between them. In germline, CDR1 is MDHEN, CDR2 SYDVKM. The CDR3 runs to 15 residues. In DNA, the CDR3 is TGTGCCAGCAGTGATTACGGACGGATTCTCTATGGCTACACCTTC. Translated: CASSDYGRILYGYTF.

The rearrangement uses TRBV10-3 and TRBJ1-2, with TRBD1 identical over 9 bases. CDR3 length: 17 amino acids. Losses at the gene ends were 7 bases for V and 2 bases for J; bases not matched to a gene: 14. The germline gives CDR1 ENHRY, CDR2 SYGVKD. CDR3 sequence reads: CAITNWGDRGSNYGYTF. CDR3 bases: TGTGCCATCACGAATTGGGGTGACAGGGGGTCGAACTATGGCTACACCTTC.

This clonotype appeared many times. This chain links TRBV14 with TRBJ2-7, with unresolved D. CDR3 length: 15 residues. The germline V and J ends were trimmed by 0 bases and 2 bases, with 11 bases remaining between them. The germline V gene has CDR1 SGHDN and CDR2 FVKESK. The DNA for the CDR3 is TGTGCCAGCAGCCAAGACGAGGCCTTACCCTACGAGCAGTACTTC. Translated, it gives CASSQDEALPYEQYF.

J is TRBJ1-4 and V is TRBV29-1; D gene uncertain. CDR3 size: 14 residues. From germline, CDR1 is SQVTM and CDR2 ANQGSEA. Trimming left V 7 bases short and J 2 bases short, with 14 bases between. CDR3 coding DNA: TGCAGCGCCATAGACACGGATACTAATGAAAAACTGTTTTTT. Residues: CSAIDTDTNEKLFF.

This clonotype showed up just a few times. V and J are TRBV12-3 or TRBV12-4 and TRBJ2-7; D gene ambiguous. The DNA matches TRBJ2-5 better at its end, which makes the J call doubtful. The CDR3 has 13 residues. This CDR3 is CASSLAGHETQYF. DNA for the CDR3: TGTGCCAGCAGTTTAGCGGGCCACGAGACCCAGTACTTC.

The J gene is TRBJ1-2, the V gene TRBV6-2 or TRBV6-3; 7 positions match TRBD1. This CDR3 is built from 14 residues. The J segment lost 4 bases and the V segment lost 6 bases, leaving 8 bases of the junction unmatched. CDR1 is MNHEY, CDR2 SVGEGT, per germline. CDR3 amino acids: CASSPGQKIYGYTF. The CDR3 region has the DNA TGTGCCAGCAGCCCGGGACAGAAGATCTATGGCTACACCTTC.

As regards this clonotype: A much larger clone differs from this one at a single base, so this may be a read error. The chain is built from TRBV7-3 and TRBJ1-1; D unresolved. The CDR3 runs to 13 residues. CDR1 SGHTA and CDR2 FQGTGA come from the germline V gene. V lost 3 bases and J lost 1, with 6 bases in between. CDR3 loop: CASSFFPNTEAFF. As DNA, the CDR3 is TGTGCCAGCAGCTTTTTCCCGAACACTGAAGCTTTCTTT.

The chain employs TRBV11-2 and TRBJ2-5; 8 nucleotides align to TRBD2. Germline V gives CDR1 SGHAT, CDR2 FQNNGV. CDR3 size: 16 residues. The V and J ends lost 2 bases and 4 bases, in that order; junction bases with no gene match: 9. The chain's CDR3 is CASSLRLRGAGETQYF. The CDR3 nucleotides are TGTGCCAGCAGCTTACGCTTGCGGGGGGCCGGAGAGACCCAGTACTTC. Drawing the rest from reference TRBV11-2 and TRBJ2-5, the complete variable domain is EAGVAQSPRYKIIEKRQSVAFWCNPISGHATLYWYQQILGQGPKLLIQFQNNGVVDDSQLPKDRFSAERLKGVDSTLKIQPAKLEDSAVYLCASSLRLRGAGETQYFGPGTRLLVL.